This T cell receptor beta chain was recovered during a study of shared clonotypes between healthy human individuals (dated by TCRdb to the early 2020s). In terms of the full investigation: The cohort comprised two women and a few men aged 18 to 49 years. For each donor, CD4 naive and CD4 memory were each given three plates, CD8 naive was given two plates, and CD8 memory was given one plate. Blood TCR repertoires of five healthy adults were deeply sequenced to estimate repertoire size and the extent of clonotype sharing between individuals. To increase sequencing depth and limit assay-specific biases, TCR repertoire library preparation and sequencing were carried out by different laboratories using diverse techniques. Per donor, leukapheresis produced somewhere between about 0.94 and 9.5 billion PBMCs.

For this clone: The target of this receptor is not known. The input lacks base qualities; no much larger clone sits a single base away.

The germline V gene (reference sequence) supplies CDR1 MNHEY and CDR2 SMNVEV. From the cysteine up to the phenylalanine, the CDR3 has a length of 16 residues. This entry keeps only the CDR3 DNA: 48 bases, framed from base 1. V loses 2 bases at its end and J loses 0 bases; junction bases beyond the gene matches: 4. TCR CDR3 regions were amplified from genomic DNA by multiplex PCR using the deep immunoSEQ assay. Extracted genomic DNA from each cell subset was distributed evenly across all wells of several immunoSEQ 96-well plates, and each plate was treated as a replicate. Each replicate PCR for sorted subsets received around 210 ng genomic DNA, equal to roughly 33,000 T cell genomes. Purified libraries were measured with a Qubit 3.0 fluorometer, size-checked on a Bioanalyzer 2100, and measured again with the KAPA Library Quantification kit. Every immunoSEQ 96-well plate was sequenced on a dedicated single-read 150-cycle Illumina NextSeq 550 flow cell. In the source study's methods: Because only junctional sequences without quality scores were contained in the immunoSEQ output, filtering matching that applied to full-length reads could not be performed. To assign V/J genes and CDR3, sequences were annotated using PyIR, a Python wrapper for IgBLAST v1.9, with IMGT germline references. Any read was removed if the V/J assignment was weak (E-value above 1e-6), the CDR3 was missing, or the read contained stop codons, out-of-frame junctions, or ambiguous translated residues. A V3J clonotype was defined by an identical inferred V gene, J gene, and CDR3 amino acid sequence. Percentage overlap between repertoires was calculated by dividing the number of shared unique clonotypes by the size of the smaller repertoire. Three approaches were used to assess repertoire richness: RTK rarefaction, the Chao1 estimator, and Recon v2.1 estimates of unobserved clonotypes. OLGA was used to compute generation probabilities for all TCRbeta clonotypes that the gDNA method yielded from a handful of donors. Drawn from immuneACCESS, this table holds only the in-frame rearrangements with V and J called that TCRdb kept. Clones are partly lost; checked studies trace under half to an unresolved V gene and leave the rest unexplained. That table supplies the V and J calls and clone size; D and trimming were determined from the DNA. In all, the sample holds around 690,000 clones, and about 92% of those were seen once. Clones ranked in the top ten supply 34% of the sample.

The donors were healthy, HIV-negative adults who had no recently reported acute infections or vaccinations. Every donor was a Caucasian adult living in Nashville, Tennessee, USA. CD8 memory samples were composed of magnetically selected CD45RO+ cells combined with CCR7-negative CD45RA+ effector memory (TemRA) cells. After blood collection by leukapheresis, PBMCs were isolated using Ficoll-Histopaque density gradient centrifugation and then cryopreserved in the vapor phase of liquid nitrogen. Analytical flow cytometry was used to check the purity and quantity of each magnetically sorted T cell population. Genomic DNA was isolated from every sorted fraction and measured by UV absorbance on a Nanodrop 2000c. General study outcomes and caveats: Rarefaction of sorted-subset datasets indicated incomplete sequencing despite the large sequencing depth. Sampling was restricted to blood, and TCR repertoires in tissue are likely to differ from TCR repertoires in blood. When four donors were compared, the shared fraction of clonotypes was roughly 4.8% for naive CD4, more than 3% for naive CD8, more than 2% for memory CD4, and 0.35% to 0.4% for memory CD8. Larger estimated clonotype richness was generally found for naive subsets than for memory subsets. Because the study included only a small number of donors, the genetic and exposure-history diversity represented was limited. Higher generation probabilities were observed for clonotypes shared by all four sorted-subset donors than for non-shared clonotypes. Based on pairwise subsampling, the degree of clonotype sharing among donors was expected to be affected by sequencing depth.

The rearranged segments are TRBV27 and TRBJ2-3, and 8 bases in between align with TRBD1. The sequenced sample consisted of memory CD8+ T cells from PBMCs. Taken with the paper, the label for cell subset or site translates to: CD45RO+ cells pooled with CCR7-negative TemRA cells. The receptor was isolated from a man younger than 35 in good health. Some clones in this sample may be carry-over from other donors' samples. CDR3 reads: CASSLPRQGSTDTQYF. The nucleotide sequence reads as follows: TGTGCCAGCAGTTTACCTAGACAGGGGAGCACAGATACGCAGTATTTT.